This T cell receptor beta chain was observed in a study of cytomegalovirus exposure and HLA in healthy donors. A word on this clone: Its antigen is unknown.

PCR employed 60 Vbeta and 13 Jbeta primers. Assay: immunoSEQ multiplex PCR; the TCRdb copy retains only in-frame clones and omits some. The sample has 120,000 or so clones; roughly four fifths are singletons. Whole-study findings and limits: V- and J-gene trimming in TCR beta was tied to a missense DCLRE1C variant by an analysis performed later. The classifier, whose performance was assessed in both the original and validation cohorts, reportedly diagnosed cytomegalovirus status with high specificity and sensitivity. A later analysis linked about 17,000 TCR beta sequences to HLA alleles at 0.05 false discovery rate.

The donors, nominally healthy at sampling, likely had unrecorded immune exposures. Germline CDR1 SGHTA, CDR2 FQGNSA. The germline V and J ends were trimmed by 4 bases and 2 bases, with 7 bases remaining between them. The CDR3 is 13 residues long. The sample comprised PBMCs. The chain employs TRBV7-2 and TRBJ2-3; no clear D. The sequence derives from a woman in her forties in good health and CMV-seropositive. The CDR3 nucleotides are TGTGCCAGCAGCTACGACTTCACAGATACGCAGTATTTT. It codes for CASSYDFTDTQYF.